Following are 28 T cell receptor beta chains from one sample sequenced in a study of human T cells and chemical hapten exposure. The sample's time point: pre-sensitization, week 0. Treatment given: therapeutic diphenylcyclopropenone sensitization with weekly scalp DPC. Total RNA was isolated from whole blood that had not been fractionated. In TCRdb, the RACE reads were re-called with MiXCR into one record per CDR3 protein. Of over 50,000 distinct CDR3 sequences listed, about 9.6% were seen once; the top ten hold 8.5% to 10%. Sequencing was performed on whole blood, taken in connection with sensitization to the hapten diphenylcyclopropenone (DPC). The receptors come from a woman aged 25 to 39 with alopecia areata. Some clones in this sample may be carry-over from other donors' samples.

This clonotype came up many times. The chain links TRBV20-1 to TRBJ2-7; no definite D call. This CDR3 region has 13 residues. Trimming removed 5 bases at V and 2 bases at J, with 13 bases between. Germline V gene data show CDR1 as DFQATT and CDR2 as SNEGSKA (reference sequence). The CDR3 reads CSAGSENTYEQYF. DNA of the CDR3: TGCAGTGCTGGGTCCGAAAACACCTACGAGCAGTACTTC.

This clonotype has just a few counts. The chain joins TRBV5-6 to TRBJ2-2, with D unclear. The V and J ends lost 1 base and 6 bases respectively, with 4 bases between them. Germline V lookup: CDR1 SGHDT, CDR2 YYEEEE. The CDR3 covers 12 residues. CDR3 loop: CASSLSSGELFF. As DNA, the CDR3 is TGTGCCAGCAGCTTGAGCTCCGGGGAGCTGTTTTTT.

The chain recombines TRBV7-2 with TRBJ2-3, with D uncertain. This CDR3 region has 12 residues. Germline CDR1 SGHTA, CDR2 FQGNSA. The V end lost 5 bases, the J end lost 2 bases, and 5 bases lay between the germline ends. The CDR3 DNA reads as TGTGCCAGCAGCGGCTACACAGATACGCAGTATTTT. It encodes CASSGYTDTQYF.

This clonotype was observed a few times. The rearrangement uses TRBV7-9 and TRBJ2-3; a possible D gene is TRBD2 (6 bases). The CDR3 consists of 16 residues. V dropped 1 base and J dropped 6 bases, with 17 bases sitting between them. In germline, CDR1 is SEHNR, CDR2 FQNEAQ (reference sequence). CDR3 amino acids: CASSLGPGAPADTQYF. CDR3 in DNA: TGTGCCAGCAGCTTAGGGCCGGGAGCCCCCGCGGATACGCAGTATTTT.

In this sample, this clonotype turned up a few times. V and J are TRBV15 and TRBJ2-7, with D possibly TRBD1 on 6 matching bases. There are 15 residues in the CDR3. CDR1 and CDR2 from the germline V gene are LNHNV and YYDKDF (reference sequence). V lost 0 bases and J 2 bases, leaving 11 bases between the germline ends. CDR3 sequence reads: CATSRDRGQTYEQYF. In nucleotides, the CDR3 is TGTGCCACCAGCAGAGATAGAGGACAGACCTACGAGCAGTACTTC.

A few counts support this clonotype. This chain connects TRBV9 to TRBJ2-1; D is unclear. The CDR3 is 14 amino acids. V was pared by 6 bases and J by 6 bases, with 16 bases between. Germline V gene sequence: CDR1 SGDLS, CDR2 YYNGEE. The CDR3 here is CASTLPLWSNEQFF. The CDR3 nucleotides are TGTGCCAGCACCCTCCCCCTGTGGAGCAATGAGCAGTTCTTC.

This clonotype occurred many times. The chain links TRBV12-3 or TRBV12-4 to TRBJ2-6; D unclear. Trimming took off 5 bases at V and 0 bases at J, with 2 bases between the two ends. The CDR3 is made up of 13 amino acids. In nucleotides, the CDR3 is TGTGCCAGCAGTAACTCTGGGGCCAACGTCCTGACTTTC. It encodes CASSNSGANVLTF.

This clonotype came up a few times. The chain joins TRBV6-5 to TRBJ2-7, with 7 bases aligning to TRBD1. The germline CDR1 and CDR2 sequences are MNHEY and SVGAGI. CDR3 length: 13 amino acids. J lost 5 bases, V lost 4 bases, and 5 bases had no gene match. The CDR3 loop reads CASSSTGCNEQYF. CDR3 nucleotide sequence: TGTGCCAGCAGTTCGACAGGGTGTAACGAGCAGTACTTC.

The rearrangement uses TRBV18 and TRBJ2-6; 8 nucleotides agree with TRBD1. The CDR3 loop spans 15 amino acids. The V gene's germline CDR1 is KGHSH and CDR2 LQKENI. V gave up 3 bases and J gave up 18 bases; unmatched junction bases: 16. CDR3 nucleotide sequence: TGTGCCAGCTCACCTTTCGATCTTACGGACAGGGAGGAGACTTTC. Encoded protein: CASSPFDLTDREETF. The variable domain in full, completed from reference TRBV18 and TRBJ2-6, reads NAGVMQNPRHLVRRRGQEARLRCSPMKGHSHVYWYRQLPEEGLKFMVYLQKENIIDESGMPKERFSAEFPKEGPSILRIQQVVRGDSAAYFCASSPFDLTDREETFGAGSRLTVL.

This clonotype was seen ten or more times. The chain uses TRBV20-1 and TRBJ1-5; 9 bases align to TRBD1. With V trimmed by 3 bases and J by 7 bases, 13 bases remained unmatched. The CDR3 is 16 amino acids. The germline V gene encodes CDR1 DFQATT and CDR2 SNEGSKA (reference sequence). In nucleotides, the CDR3 is TGCAGTGCTAGCCAGGACAGGGGCAAAGGCACCCAGCCCCAGCATTTT. Amino acid sequence: CSASQDRGKGTQPQHF.

The chain uses TRBV7-2 and TRBJ1-2; maybe TRBD1 (5 bases). The V gene lost 3 bases and the J gene lost 7 bases, with 9 bases spanning the gap. The CDR3 runs 12 residues. Germline V lookup: CDR1 SGHTA, CDR2 FQGNSA. The CDR3 DNA sequence: TGTGCCAGCAGCTTGGGGGGTCCTGGCTACACCTTC. It specifies CASSLGGPGYTF. Variable domain in full (rest from reference TRBV7-2 and TRBJ1-2): GAGVSQSPSNKVTEKGKDVELRCDPISGHTALYWYRQSLGQGLEFLIYFQGNSAPDKSGLPSDRFSAERTGGSVSTLTIQRTQQEDSAVYLCASSLGGPGYTFGSGTRLTVV.

This clonotype was detected only a few times. The DNA of the CDR3 is TGTGCCAGCAGCCAAGAAGGCTGGCAGGGTGGCCCAGTTTCACCCCTCCACTTT. It specifies CASSQEGWQGGPVSPLHF. The rearrangement links TRBV14 to TRBJ1-6; weak D call: TRBD1 (5 bases). Trimming left V 0 bases short and J 9 bases short, with 21 bases between. This CDR3 region has 18 residues. From germline, CDR1 is SGHDN and CDR2 FVKESK.

This clonotype was found a few times. This sequence joins TRBV7-6 and TRBJ1-1, with TRBD1 matching 7 bases. V shed 0 bases, J shed 0 bases, and the junction held 16 bases outside the gene matches. The CDR3 length is 20 residues. Germline CDR1 SGHVS, CDR2 FNYEAQ. CDR3 DNA sequence: TGTGCCAGCAGCTTAGCGAAGTGGCAGGTTTCCGGGACAGTGAACACTGAAGCTTTCTTT. Protein sequence: CASSLAKWQVSGTVNTEAFF.

This clonotype was seen repeatedly, ten times or more. The V call is TRBV29-1, the J call TRBJ2-7; a weak D match, TRBD1 (6 bases). The germline CDR1 and CDR2 sequences are SQVTM and ANQGSEA. This CDR3 has 16 residues. Trimming took off 0 bases at V and 1 base at J, with 16 bases between the two ends. CDR3 bases: TGCAGCGTTGAAGAAGGGGCACAGGGAGCTTCCTACGAGCAGTACTTC. Its translation is CSVEEGAQGASYEQYF.

V is TRBV5-1 and J is TRBJ2-1, with TRBD1 matching over 9 bases. The CDR3 has 15 amino acids. The V gene end was trimmed by 4 bases and the J gene end by 9 bases; junction bases not matched to a gene: 11. Germline values: CDR1 SGHRS, CDR2 YFSETQ. The CDR3 spells CASSPVRTGGSEQFF. CDR3 coding DNA: TGCGCCAGCAGCCCGGTCCGTACAGGGGGCTCTGAGCAGTTCTTC.

This clonotype appeared a few times. The rearrangement joins TRBV4-2 to TRBJ1-2; the D gene is possibly TRBD1 (6 bases). There are 14 residues in the CDR3. Trimming took 4 bases from V and 8 from J, leaving 17 bases between them. Germline CDR1 and CDR2: LGHNA and YNFKEQ. DNA for the CDR3: TGTGCCAGCAGCCCCCTAATGGGGGGCCTAGGCTACACCTTC. It encodes CASSPLMGGLGYTF.

In its sample, this clonotype is medium-sized (0.01 to 0.1%). The chain couples TRBV28 to TRBJ2-3; TRBD2 might be the D (6 bases). Germline CDR1 is MDHEN and CDR2 is SYDVKM. Trimming removed 2 bases from V and 3 bases from J, with 12 bases in between. The CDR3 consists of 15 residues. CDR3 bases: TGTGCCAGCAGTTTAAACCCGGGGGTGACAGATACGCAGTATTTT. Protein: CASSLNPGVTDTQYF.

V gene TRBV18 combines with J gene TRBJ2-5; D gene unclear. Germline V CDR1 and CDR2: KGHSH, LQKENI. The CDR3 has 16 amino acids. The V end lost 2 bases, the J end lost 6 bases, and 19 bases lay between the germline ends. CDR3 sequence reads: CASSPYPTYQEKTQYF. In nucleotides, the CDR3 is TGTGCCAGCTCACCATATCCGACTTACCAAGAGAAGACCCAGTACTTC.

V usage is TRBV2 and J usage is TRBJ1-5; D perhaps matches TRBD1 (6 bases). The CDR3 consists of 14 residues. The germline V gene has CDR1 SNHLY and CDR2 FYNNEI. V lost 4 bases, J lost 5 bases, and 12 bases lay in between. In DNA form, the CDR3 reads TGTGCCAGCAGTGTCTTTTCAGGGGATCAGCCCCAGCATTTT. Its protein product is CASSVFSGDQPQHF.

This clonotype was recorded at least ten times. This rearrangement joins TRBV11-2 to TRBJ2-3; TRBD1 matches at 7 bases. The CDR3 extends over 15 amino acids. Germline V CDR1 and CDR2: SGHAT, FQNNGV. With 8 bases clipped from V and 1 base from J, the junction kept 9 bases outside the gene matches. Here the CDR3 reads CASSDRVTGTDTQYF. In DNA form, the CDR3 reads TGTGCCAGCTCCGACAGGGTTACGGGCACAGATACGCAGTATTTT.

This clonotype was seen more than once but under ten times. This chain joins TRBV10-3 and TRBJ2-7; 9 bases fit TRBD1. The CDR3 has 14 amino acids. V dropped 10 bases and J dropped 6; count of bases not matched to a gene: 13. The V gene's germline CDR1 is ENHRY and CDR2 SYGVKD. The DNA of the CDR3 is TGTGCCAGTTCCGAGGACAGGGGTATGGCCGAGCAGTACTTC. It encodes CASSEDRGMAEQYF.

This clonotype was detected a few times. The chain links TRBV6-1 to TRBJ2-1; TRBD1 matches at 10 bases. There are 15 residues in the CDR3. V was pared by 4 bases and J by 6 bases, with 6 bases of the junction left unmatched. Germline V gene sequence: CDR1 MNHNS, CDR2 SASEGT. Written as DNA, the CDR3 is TGTGCCAGCAGTGCCTCGACAGGGGGCTTCAATGAGCAGTTCTTC. The encoded protein is CASSASTGGFNEQFF.

This rearrangement joins TRBV28 to TRBJ2-7; the D gene is possibly TRBD1 (6 bases). CDR1 is MDHEN, CDR2 SYDVKM, per germline. The length of the CDR3 is 14 residues. V was trimmed by 2 bases and J by 3 bases, leaving 11 bases between them. CDR3 sequence (DNA): TGTGCCAGCAGTTTAGCTGACAGGAGCTACGAGCAGTACTTC. It yields the protein CASSLADRSYEQYF.

This clonotype was seen at least ten times. J is TRBJ2-7 and V is TRBV7-2, with 15 bases aligning to TRBD2. V shed 7 bases and J 7 bases; nucleotides not matched to a gene: 5. CDR3 length: 14 residues. CDR1 and CDR2 from the germline V gene are SGHTA and FQGNSA. CDR3 DNA sequence: TGTGCCAGCACCGAGGGACTAGCGGGGGGTGAGCAGTACTTC. Amino acids: CASTEGLAGGEQYF.

This clonotype appeared a few times. The chain recombines TRBV6-2 or TRBV6-3 with TRBJ2-7; 9 bases are shared with TRBD2. CDR1 is MNHEY, CDR2 SVGEGT, per germline. Germline trimming cut 6 bases from V and 2 bases from J; bases unmatched to any gene: 11. The CDR3 totals 16 residues. CDR3 in amino acids: CASRELGAGGAYEQYF. CDR3 sequence (DNA): TGTGCCAGCAGAGAGCTAGGAGCGGGGGGCGCCTACGAGCAGTACTTC.

The rearrangement uses TRBV7-2 and TRBJ2-1, with a tentative D call TRBD2 (6 bases). Trimming stripped 5 bases from V and 5 bases from J, with 16 bases between. CDR1 and CDR2 (germline): SGHTA, FQGNSA. The CDR3 covers 15 residues. In nucleotides, the CDR3 is TGTGCCAGCAGCCAGCGGGCCCCCCCTAACAATGAGCAGTTCTTC. Translated, it gives CASSQRAPPNNEQFF.

V gene TRBV6-6 combines with J gene TRBJ2-5; D is possibly TRBD2 (5 bases). V lost 4 bases to trimming and J lost 4 bases, with 22 bases between them. The CDR3 is made up of 17 amino acids. Per the germline V gene, CDR1 is MNHNY and CDR2 is SVGAGI (reference sequence). CDR3 residues: CASSLGPSAAEGETQYF. CDR3 bases: TGTGCCAGCAGTTTAGGCCCCTCCGCAGCCGAGGGAGAGACCCAGTACTTC.

The gene calls are TRBV6-6 and TRBJ1-5, with TRBD1 matching 7 bases. Germline V gene lookup returns CDR1 MNHNY and CDR2 SVGAGI (reference sequence). The trim removed 5 bases at V and 3 bases at J, leaving 10 bases unmatched. CDR3 length: 16 residues. The CDR3 nucleotides are TGTGCCAGCAGTCGACTGAGGACAGGCGACAATCAGCCCCAGCATTTT. This codes for CASSRLRTGDNQPQHF.